This T cell receptor beta chain emerged from a study of shared clonotypes between healthy human individuals. Each of the donors was a healthy adult who was HIV-negative and had not had a recent acute infection or vaccination. General study results and limits: Naive CD4 clonotype sharing across several donors was about 5%. Non-shared clonotypes displayed generation probabilities falling below those of clonotypes present in all four donors.

Measured with immunoSEQ multiplex PCR; TCRdb has only the in-frame clones, and not every one. The sample holds millions of clones, 85% to 95% seen once. This CDR3 spans 13 amino acids. The germline CDR1 and CDR2 sequences are ENHRY and SYGVKD. Trimming cost V 0 bases and J 6 bases, with 8 bases left between them. A note on this clone: What it binds is unknown.

The TCR originated in a man between 18 and 29 years old in good health. The sequencing sample was made of naive CD4+ T cells sorted from blood. The subset denotes: CD45RA+ positively selected. The rearrangement links TRBV10-3 to TRBJ1-2; no firm D call. In DNA, the CDR3 is TGTGCCATCAGTGAGTCGGGAGGGAATGGCTACACCTTC. Encoded protein: CAISESGGNGYTF.